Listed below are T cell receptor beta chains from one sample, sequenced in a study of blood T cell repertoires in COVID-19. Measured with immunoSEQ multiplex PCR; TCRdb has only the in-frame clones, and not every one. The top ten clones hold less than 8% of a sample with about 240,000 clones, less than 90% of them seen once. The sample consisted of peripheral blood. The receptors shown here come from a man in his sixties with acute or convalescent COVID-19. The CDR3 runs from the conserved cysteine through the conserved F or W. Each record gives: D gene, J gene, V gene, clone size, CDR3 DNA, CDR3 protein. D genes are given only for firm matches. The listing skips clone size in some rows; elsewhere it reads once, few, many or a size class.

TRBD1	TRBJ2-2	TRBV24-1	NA	TGTGCCACCAGTGAGACTACAGGGGGCAACACCGGGGAGCTGTTTTTT	CATSETTGGNTGELFF
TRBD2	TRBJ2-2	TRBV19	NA	TGTGCCAGCCTCTCGGGAGGTGCCGGCCCTTTCGCGAACACCGGGGAGCTGTTTTTT	CASLSGGAGPFANTGELFF
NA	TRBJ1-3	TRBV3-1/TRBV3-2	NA	TGTGCCAGCAGACCGAGCTACAGGGTAGCTGGAAACACCATATATTTT	CASRPSYRVAGNTIYF
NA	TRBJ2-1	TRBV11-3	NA	TGTGCCAGCAGCTCCCAGGGTAGTGAGCAGTTCTTC	CASSSQGSEQFF
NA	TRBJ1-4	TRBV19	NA	TGTGCCAGTAGTACACCCCGGGCGGACAGCAATGAAAAACTGTTTTTT	CASSTPRADSNEKLFF
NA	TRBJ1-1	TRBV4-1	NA	TGCGCCAGCAGTCGAAGCCCGAACACTGAAGCTTTCTTT	CASSRSPNTEAFF
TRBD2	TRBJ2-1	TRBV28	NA	TGTGCCAGCAGTTTTGGGGCGGGAGCCGATGAGCAGTTCTTC	CASSFGAGADEQFF
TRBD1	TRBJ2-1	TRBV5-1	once	TGCGCCAGCAGCTTGGCTACAGGGGATCGAAATGAGCAGTTCTTC	CASSLATGDRNEQFF
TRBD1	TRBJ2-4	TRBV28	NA	TGTGCCAGCAGTCCGGGGACAGGGGATCATAACATTCAGTACTTC	CASSPGTGDHNIQYF
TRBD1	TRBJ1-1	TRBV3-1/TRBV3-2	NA	TGTGCCAGCAGCCCAGGGGGCAGGAGCACTGAAGCTTTCTTT	CASSPGGRSTEAFF
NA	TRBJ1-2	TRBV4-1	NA	TGCGCCAGCAGCCAAGAAACAGCTAACTATGGCTACACCTTC	CASSQETANYGYTF
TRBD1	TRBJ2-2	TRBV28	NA	TGTGCCAGCAGTTGGGGGGACAGGGAAGCCGGGGAGCTGTTTTTT	CASSWGDREAGELFF
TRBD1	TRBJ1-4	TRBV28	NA	TGTGCCAGCTTCCACAGCGGGACAGGGTACGAAAAACTGTTTTTT	CASFHSGTGYEKLFF
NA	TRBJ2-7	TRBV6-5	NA	TGTGCCAGCAGTCACGAACTCTCCTACGAGCAGTACTTC	CASSHELSYEQYF
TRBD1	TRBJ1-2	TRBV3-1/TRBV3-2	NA	TGTGCCAGCAGCCAGGACAGGTTCAGCTACACCTTC	CASSQDRFSYTF
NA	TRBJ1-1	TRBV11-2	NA	TGTGCCAGCAGCTTAGATTATATGTTAGTCGGGAGGATGAACACTGAAGCTTTCTTT	CASSLDYMLVGRMNTEAFF
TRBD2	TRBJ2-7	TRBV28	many	TGTGCCAGCAGTTCCCGGATCGGGAGGGTCAACGAGCAGTACTTC	CASSSRIGRVNEQYF
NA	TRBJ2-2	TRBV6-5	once	TGTGCCAGCAGTTACTCGGAGCGCGGGGAGCTGTTTTTT	CASSYSERGELFF
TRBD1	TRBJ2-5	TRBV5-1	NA	TGCGCCAGCAGCTTGGACAGGGGTTCTGGGGAGACCCAGTACTTC	CASSLDRGSGETQYF
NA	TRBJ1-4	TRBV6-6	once	TGTGCCAGCGGGGGGGGCGCAACTAATGAAAAACTGTTTTTT	CASGGGATNEKLFF
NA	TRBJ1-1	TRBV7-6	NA	TGTGCCAGCAGCTCCGCCGCGGGCAGCCCAGTGAACACTGAAGCTTTCTTT	CASSSAAGSPVNTEAFF
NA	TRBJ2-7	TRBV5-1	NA	TGCGCCAGCAATACGGGACTCGGGTACGAGCAGTACTTC	CASNTGLGYEQYF
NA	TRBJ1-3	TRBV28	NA	TGTGCCAGCAGTTCCGGGGGAGGATTGTCTGGAAACACCATATATTTT	CASSSGGGLSGNTIYF
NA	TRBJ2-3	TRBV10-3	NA	TGTGCCATCCGGGACAAGGTGGGATCTAGCACAGATACGCAGTATTTT	CAIRDKVGSSTDTQYF
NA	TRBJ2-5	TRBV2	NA	TGTGCCAGCAGTGACGAAGCCCGTGGGGGGGAGACCCAGTACTTC	CASSDEARGGETQYF
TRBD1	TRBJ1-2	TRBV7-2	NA	TGTGCCAGCAGCTTAGCGCTCCAGGGGGCTCAGGGCTACACCTTC	CASSLALQGAQGYTF
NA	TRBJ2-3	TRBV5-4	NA	TGTGCCAGCATCCCCGGCGGACAGACCAGAGATACGCAGTATTTT	CASIPGGQTRDTQYF
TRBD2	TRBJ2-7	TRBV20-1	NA	TGCAGTGCTAGTCGGGGTAGCGGGGTCTACGAGCAGTACTTC	CSASRGSGVYEQYF
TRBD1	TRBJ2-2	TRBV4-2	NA	TGTGCCAGCAGCTCCCTCGGACAGGGACGGCGGGCCGGGGAGCTGTTTTTT	CASSSLGQGRRAGELFF
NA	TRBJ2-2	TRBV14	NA	TGTGCCAGCAGCCAAGAACGGTACACCGGGGAGCTGTTTTTT	CASSQERYTGELFF
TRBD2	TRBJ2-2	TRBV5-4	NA	TGTGCCAGCAGCTTGGCAGCGGGAGGACTCACCGGGGAGCTGTTTTTT	CASSLAAGGLTGELFF
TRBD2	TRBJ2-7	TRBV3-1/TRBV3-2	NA	TGTGCCAGCAGCCAAGATCATCTAGCGGGCTACGAGCAGTACTTC	CASSQDHLAGYEQYF
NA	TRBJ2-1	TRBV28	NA	TGTGCCAGCAGTTTCAGGGCGCGCCACAATGAGCAGTTCTTC	CASSFRARHNEQFF
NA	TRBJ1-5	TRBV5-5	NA	TGTGCCAGCAGCTTGTATAGCAATCAGCCCCAGCATTTT	CASSLYSNQPQHF
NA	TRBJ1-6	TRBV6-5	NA	TGTGCCAGCAGTTCAGCTCCAGGCGGGATTTCACCCCTCCACTTT	CASSSAPGGISPLHF
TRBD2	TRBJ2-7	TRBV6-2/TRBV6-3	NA	TGTGCCAGCAGTTACGGGACTAGCGGGAGAGGGTCCTACGAGCAGTACTTC	CASSYGTSGRGSYEQYF
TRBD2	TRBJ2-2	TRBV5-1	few	TGCGCCAGCACCCGGGGACTAGCGGGAGGTAGGACCGGGGAGCTGTTTTTT	CASTRGLAGGRTGELFF
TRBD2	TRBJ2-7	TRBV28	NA	TGTGCCAGCACCCCCCCGGGTAGCGGGAATTCCGGTGAGCAGTACTTC	CASTPPGSGNSGEQYF
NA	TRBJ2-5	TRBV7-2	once	TGTGCCAGCAGCTTAGCGGGCTGGGGGAGGGAGACCCAGTACTTC	CASSLAGWGRETQYF
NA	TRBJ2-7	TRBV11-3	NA	TGTGCCAGCAGCCGCGACAGGTCCGACGAGCAGTACTTC	CASSRDRSDEQYF
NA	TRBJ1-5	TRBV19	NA	TGTGCCAGTAGTATAGTCTCCTATCAGCCCCAGCATTTT	CASSIVSYQPQHF
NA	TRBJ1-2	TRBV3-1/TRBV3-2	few	TGTGCCAGCAGCCAAGTTCACAGGGACCCGTATGGCTACACCTTC	CASSQVHRDPYGYTF
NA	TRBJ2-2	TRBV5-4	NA	TGTGCCAGCAGGACCGGGACAAGGAACACCGGGGAGCTGTTTTTT	CASRTGTRNTGELFF
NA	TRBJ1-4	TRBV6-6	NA	TGTGCCAGCAATAGGGGGTATAATGAAAAACTGTTTTTT	CASNRGYNEKLFF
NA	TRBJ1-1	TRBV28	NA	TGTGCCAGCAGTTCGACCCAACAGGGTGGTGAAGCTTTCTTT	CASSSTQQGGEAFF
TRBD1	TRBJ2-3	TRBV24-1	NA	TGTGCCACCAGTGAGCGTTCAGGGGGCGCGACAGATACGCAGTATTTT	CATSERSGGATDTQYF
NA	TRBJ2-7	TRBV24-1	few	TGTGCCACCAGCCAGGACGGGAACTCCTACGAGCAGTACTTC	CATSQDGNSYEQYF
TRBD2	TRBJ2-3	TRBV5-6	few	TGTGCCAGCAGCCTGGTAGCGGGAGGCACAGATACGCAGTATTTT	CASSLVAGGTDTQYF
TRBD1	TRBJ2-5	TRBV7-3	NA	TGTGCCAGCAGCTCGACAGGGCCCCAAGAGACCCAGTACTTC	CASSSTGPQETQYF
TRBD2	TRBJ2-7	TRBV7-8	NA	TGTGCCAGCAGCTTGGGCGGGAGGATATCCTACGAGCAGTACTTC	CASSLGGRISYEQYF
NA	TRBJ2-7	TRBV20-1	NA	TGCAGTGCTGTCGACAGCTACGAGCAGTACTTC	CSAVDSYEQYF